What follows are 15 T cell receptor beta chains derived from one specimen sequenced in a study of T-cell reconstitution after alpha-beta-depleted transplantation in children. A library of TCRbeta sequences, prepared with unique molecular identifiers, was generated. TCRdb fed the PCR reads into MiXCR, producing one record per CDR3 protein. Of about 640,000 distinct CDR3 sequences listed, approximately 12% were seen once; the top ten hold over 2%. The input for sequencing was PBMCs, mostly from graft donor cells, taken 360 days after TCRalphabeta/CD19-depleted stem cell transplant. The origin of the receptors is a male patient between 5 and 17 years old who had a stem cell transplant for acute myeloid leukemia, so the T cells may come from the graft donor.

This clonotype occurred many times. The rearrangement uses TRBV4-2 and TRBJ2-7, with D perhaps matching TRBD2 (6 bases). Per the germline V gene, CDR1 is LGHNA and CDR2 is YNFKEQ. V lost 10 bases, J lost 1 base, and 11 bases lay in between. This CDR3 comprises 12 residues. The CDR3 DNA reads TGTGCCACCCGCGGGGTTTCCTACGAGCAGTACTTC. Residues: CATRGVSYEQYF.

This clonotype was recorded many times. The rearrangement uses TRBV2 and TRBJ2-1, with 8 bases that match TRBD2. The CDR3 loop spans 15 amino acids. V lost 6 bases and J lost 2; bases outside the gene matches: 6. Germline V gives CDR1 SNHLY, CDR2 FYNNEI. CDR3 protein: CASRSGLVPYNEQFF. The CDR3 coding sequence is TGTGCCAGCAGGTCGGGACTAGTGCCCTACAATGAGCAGTTCTTC.

This clonotype was found a few times. As DNA, the CDR3 is TGTGCCAGCAGTTTAGGGTCAGGGGGTCACAATTCACCCCTCCACTTT. It translates to CASSLGSGGHNSPLHF. The chain links TRBV12-3 or TRBV12-4 to TRBJ1-6; 7 bases match TRBD1. The CDR3 loop spans 16 amino acids. V lost 1 base and J lost 7; bases outside the gene matches: 7.

The V call is TRBV9, the J call TRBJ2-1; D call uncertain. This CDR3 is built from 13 residues. V was cut by 2 bases and J by 5 bases, with 8 bases left in between. Looked up from germline, CDR1 is SGDLS and CDR2 is YYNGEE. CDR3 nucleotide sequence: TGTGCCAGCAGCGTCCTACCCGACAATGAGCAGTTCTTC. This sequence encodes CASSVLPDNEQFF.

Remarks on this clonotype: Germline and junction disagree at one end, which may indicate a read error. The V gene is TRBV4-2, the J gene TRBJ1-5; D gene unclear. This CDR3 is built from 14 residues. Germline CDR1 reads LGHNA; CDR2 reads YNFKEQ. The CDR3 protein is CASRQAIGSQPQHF. CDR3 sequence (DNA): TGTGCCAGCAGGCAAGCGATAGGGAGTCAGCCCCAGCATTTT.

This rearrangement joins TRBV12-3 or TRBV12-4 to TRBJ1-1; tentative D call: TRBD1 (5 bases). The germline V and J ends were trimmed by 2 bases and 4 bases, with 8 bases remaining between them. The CDR3 is 13 residues long. The CDR3 spells CASSLKGITEAFF. Here the CDR3 DNA reads TGTGCCAGCAGTTTAAAGGGGATCACTGAAGCTTTCTTT.

This clonotype was seen many times. The CDR3 bases are TGTGCCAGCAGCTTAGAGAGCTCCTATAATTCACCCCTCCACTTT. It translates to CASSLESSYNSPLHF. This sequence joins TRBV7-6 and TRBJ1-6; D uncertain. Germline lookup yields CDR1 SGHVS and CDR2 FNYEAQ. The CDR3 loop spans 15 amino acids. The V end was cut by 1 base, the J end by 0 bases, with 4 bases between.

This chain connects TRBV29-1 to TRBJ2-5; 8 nucleotides agree with TRBD1. The length of the CDR3 is 13 residues. The J segment lost 5 bases and the V segment lost 4 bases, leaving 6 bases of the junction unmatched. Germline CDR1 and CDR2: SQVTM and ANQGSEA. The CDR3 coding sequence is TGCAGCGTTGTCAGGGGGCTTCTGGAGACCCAGTACTTC. Amino acid sequence: CSVVRGLLETQYF.

The chain recombines TRBV6-2 or TRBV6-3 with TRBJ2-1; 14 bases map to TRBD2. Germline CDR1 is MNHEY and CDR2 is SVGEGT. The CDR3 has 16 residues. The V segment lost 2 bases and the J segment 12 bases; nucleotides outside the gene matches: 9. CDR3 nucleotide sequence: TGTGCCAGCAGTTACCTAGGACTAGCGGGAGGCCGGCGGCAGTTCTTC. It translates to CASSYLGLAGGRRQFF.

The chain employs TRBV28 and TRBJ2-3, with unresolved D. Trimming took off 3 bases at V and 0 bases at J, with 19 bases between the two ends. The CDR3 loop spans 18 amino acids. Germline V lookup: CDR1 MDHEN, CDR2 SYDVKM. The CDR3 region has the DNA TGTGCCAGCAGTTTTCCCACGGGTGACCAATCTAGCACAGATACGCAGTATTTT. Its protein is CASSFPTGDQSSTDTQYF. The entire variable domain, with the rest obtained from reference TRBV28 and TRBJ2-3, is as follows: DVKVTQSSRYLVKRTGEKVFLECVQDMDHENMFWYRQDPGLGLRLIYFSYDVKMKEKGDIPEGYSVSREKKERFSLILESASTNQTSMYLCASSFPTGDQSSTDTQYFGPGTRLTVL.

The sample holds many counts of this clonotype. V and J are TRBV29-1 and TRBJ1-2, with D unclear. The germline V gene has CDR1 SQVTM and CDR2 ANQGSEA. The V and J ends lost 6 bases and 8 bases respectively, with 13 bases between them. The CDR3 runs 11 residues. The CDR3 DNA follows: TGCAGCGTAAATTTGGGCGGAGGCTACACCTTC. Translation: CSVNLGGGYTF.

Many counts were recorded for this clonotype. This chain joins TRBV5-1 and TRBJ1-1, with a weak D call TRBD1 (6 bases). The CDR3 loop spans 16 amino acids. The V gene's germline CDR1 is SGHRS and CDR2 YFSETQ. V gave up 0 bases and J gave up 0 bases, with 12 bases separating them. The CDR3 region is CASSLVTGKMNTEAFF. The CDR3 nucleotides read TGCGCCAGCAGCTTGGTAACAGGGAAGATGAACACTGAAGCTTTCTTT. The variable domain in full, with the rest retrieved from reference TRBV5-1 and TRBJ1-1, is KAGVTQTPRYLIKTRGQQVTLSCSPISGHRSVSWYQQTPGQGLQFLFEYFSETQRNKGNFPGRFSGRQFSNSRSEMNVSTLELGDSALYLCASSLVTGKMNTEAFFGQGTRLTVV.

CDR3 nucleotides: TGCAGTGCTTTCGGACTAGCGGGAGGGAATGAGCAGTTCTTC. It yields the protein CSAFGLAGGNEQFF. This chain links TRBV20-1 with TRBJ2-1; 15 bases are a match to TRBD2. Germline CDR1 and CDR2: DFQATT and SNEGSKA (reference sequence). The CDR3 runs 14 residues. Losses at the gene ends were 5 bases for V and 7 bases for J; bases not matched to a gene: 3.

The chain has TRBV28 and TRBJ1-5; no clear D gene. There are 14 residues in the CDR3. Trimming took off 3 bases at V and 5 bases at J, with 11 bases between the two ends. CDR1 MDHEN and CDR2 SYDVKM come from the germline V gene. The CDR3 region has the DNA TGTGCCAGCAGTTTGTTAGGACCCCATCAGCCCCAGCATTTT. Translated, it gives CASSLLGPHQPQHF.

Only a few counts were recorded for this clonotype. The chain couples TRBV12-3 or TRBV12-4 to TRBJ2-2; possibly TRBD2 for D (5 bases). V was shortened by 5 bases and J by 3 bases, with 10 bases between the two germline ends. This CDR3 has 14 residues. The CDR3 DNA follows: TGTGCCAGCAGTAGCAGCGGTGACACCGGGGAGCTGTTTTTT. Its translation: CASSSSGDTGELFF.